Each of the 23 T cell receptor beta chains below was sequenced from the same sample in a study of blood T cell repertoires in COVID-19. The table came from immunoSEQ multiplex PCR; TCRdb's copy has only in-frame clones and leaves some out. This table has approximately 180,000 clones, 80% to 90% appearing once. Sequencing used peripheral blood. Receptor source: a human donor with active or convalescent COVID-19. The donor label of this sample is uncertain.

The chain has TRBV28 and TRBJ1-4; no definite D call. V lost 3 bases to trimming and J lost 5 bases, with 16 bases between them. CDR3 length: 16 residues. CDR1 and CDR2 (germline): MDHEN, SYDVKM. The CDR3, as DNA: TGTGCCAGCAGTTTGTACGGCCCTACGGAGAATGAAAAACTGTTTTTT. Protein: CASSLYGPTENEKLFF.

This chain connects TRBV9 to TRBJ2-2, with TRBD2 identical over 7 bases. The junction had 4 bases not matched to a gene; V was cut back by 5 bases and J by 3 bases. Germline V gene sequence: CDR1 SGDLS, CDR2 YYNGEE. The CDR3 loop spans 14 amino acids. Here the CDR3 DNA reads TGTGCCAGCAGACTTGGACTAGACACCGGGGAGCTGTTTTTT. This encodes CASRLGLDTGELFF.

This chain connects TRBV24-1 to TRBJ2-3; 9 positions match TRBD1. V trimming: 4 bases; J trimming: 3 bases; junction bases outside the gene matches: 7. In germline, CDR1 is KGHDR, CDR2 SFDVKD. This CDR3 has 16 residues. The DNA of the CDR3 is TGTGCCACCAGTGACCAGGGGGGGACAGGGACAGATACGCAGTATTTT. Translation: CATSDQGGTGTDTQYF.

The chain links TRBV7-9 to TRBJ1-1, with D possibly TRBD1 on 5 matching bases. The CDR3 is 15 amino acids. The V gene's germline CDR1 is SEHNR and CDR2 FQNEAQ (reference sequence). V lost 0 bases and J lost 0, with 8 bases in between. Here the CDR3 DNA reads TGTGCCAGCAGCTTAGCAGACAGCTTGAACACTGAAGCTTTCTTT. Encoded protein: CASSLADSLNTEAFF.

V and J are TRBV28 and TRBJ2-2; D is possibly TRBD1 (5 bases). V was shortened by 2 bases and J by 6 bases, with 7 bases between the two germline ends. Germline V gene sequence: CDR1 MDHEN, CDR2 SYDVKM. CDR3 length: 13 amino acids. The DNA of the CDR3 is TGTGCCAGCAGTTTAGTAGGGGCCGGGGAGCTGTTTTTT. Translating it yields CASSLVGAGELFF.

This rearrangement joins TRBV19 to TRBJ2-1; 9 positions match TRBD1. The CDR3 is made up of 13 amino acids. CDR1 is LNHDA and CDR2 is SQIVND in the germline V gene (reference sequence). V was pared by 3 bases and J by 7 bases, with 1 base of the junction left unmatched. The DNA of the CDR3 is TGTGCCAGTAGTATGGACAGGGGAAATGAGCAGTTCTTC. This translates into CASSMDRGNEQFF.

The rearrangement links TRBV9 to TRBJ2-3; D is unclear. The V and J ends lost 0 bases and 9 bases respectively, with 8 bases between them. The length of the CDR3 is 12 residues. Per germline, CDR1 SGDLS and CDR2 YYNGEE. CDR3 sequence (DNA): TGTGCCAGCAGCGTAGGCGCGCCGACGCAGTATTTT. Amino acids: CASSVGAPTQYF. Using reference TRBV9 and TRBJ2-3 for the parts outside the CDR3, the full variable domain is DSGVTQTPKHLITATGQRVTLRCSPRSGDLSVYWYQQSLDQGLQFLIQYYNGEERAKGNILERFSAQQFPDLHSELNLSSLELGDSALYFCASSVGAPTQYFGPGTRLTVL.

The genes are TRBV11-2 and TRBJ2-5, with D hard to call. V was trimmed by 3 bases and J by 7 bases, leaving 9 bases between them. Germline V CDR1 and CDR2: SGHAT, FQNNGV. CDR3 length equals 12 residues. CDR3 region: CASSFGGTTQYF. CDR3 bases: TGTGCCAGCAGCTTCGGCGGCACGACCCAGTACTTC.

The chain employs TRBV7-9 and TRBJ1-1, with D perhaps TRBD1 (6 bases). The CDR3 runs to 11 residues. V was clipped by 8 bases and J by 11 bases, with 15 bases between them. Germline V gives CDR1 SEHNR, CDR2 FQNEAQ (reference sequence). The CDR3 region has the DNA TGTGCCAGCCACCGGGACACGCGGGCTTTCTTT. Encoded protein: CASHRDTRAFF.

The chain employs TRBV9 and TRBJ2-1, with a possible D match to TRBD2 (5 bases). Trimming removed 2 bases at V and 2 bases at J, with 11 bases between. The CDR3 is made up of 15 amino acids. The germline gives CDR1 SGDLS, CDR2 YYNGEE. The CDR3 bases are TGTGCCAGCAGCGTCTGGGAGAGCCCCTACAATGAGCAGTTCTTC. Protein sequence: CASSVWESPYNEQFF. Variable domain in full (rest from reference TRBV9 and TRBJ2-1): DSGVTQTPKHLITATGQRVTLRCSPRSGDLSVYWYQQSLDQGLQFLIQYYNGEERAKGNILERFSAQQFPDLHSELNLSSLELGDSALYFCASSVWESPYNEQFFGPGTRLTVL.

The rearrangement uses TRBV6-4 and TRBJ2-2, with 11 nucleotides matching TRBD2. V lost 8 bases and J lost 1; bases outside the gene matches: 6. The germline gives CDR1 MRHNA, CDR2 SNTAGT. CDR3 size: 16 residues. CDR3 residues: CASSPLAGGNTGELFF. As DNA, the CDR3 is TGTGCCAGCTCTCCTCTAGCGGGGGGGAACACCGGGGAGCTGTTTTTT.

The J gene is TRBJ1-1, the V gene TRBV30; tentative D call: TRBD1 (6 bases). Germline V lookup: CDR1 GTSNPN, CDR2 SVGIG (reference sequence). The CDR3 totals 13 residues. V lost 1 base and J lost 6, with 12 bases in between. This chain's CDR3 is CAWSAFNRAEAFF. The CDR3 DNA reads TGTGCCTGGAGTGCCTTCAACAGGGCTGAAGCTTTCTTT.

This rearrangement joins TRBV7-9 to TRBJ1-5, with TRBD1 matching over 7 bases. Germline CDR1 is SEHNR and CDR2 is FQNEAQ (reference sequence). The CDR3 is made up of 16 amino acids. V shed 1 base, J shed 0 bases, and the junction held 3 bases outside the gene matches. The CDR3 DNA follows: TGTGCCAGCAGCTTAGGGACAGGTAATAGCAATCAGCCCCAGCATTTT. It translates to CASSLGTGNSNQPQHF.

The rearrangement joins TRBV15 to TRBJ2-7; TRBD2 aligns across 7 bases. Germline lookup yields CDR1 LNHNV and CDR2 YYDKDF (reference sequence). V shed 5 bases and J 0 bases; nucleotides not matched to a gene: 7. The CDR3 spans 15 residues. CDR3 nucleotides: TGTGCCACCAGCGCGACCGGGACTAACTCCTACGAGCAGTACTTC. Translating it yields CATSATGTNSYEQYF.

The chain has TRBV12-3 or TRBV12-4 and TRBJ1-2; 7 nucleotides match TRBD1. The junction had 5 bases not matched to a gene; V was cut back by 6 bases and J by 7 bases. CDR3 length: 12 amino acids. The CDR3: CASRPTGVGYTF. The CDR3 DNA sequence: TGTGCCAGCAGACCCACAGGGGTTGGCTACACCTTC.

This clone was observed many times. The chain carries TRBV6-5 and TRBJ1-5, with a possible D match to TRBD1 (6 bases). The CDR3 extends over 14 amino acids. CDR1 is MNHEY, CDR2 SVGAGI, per germline. V lost 6 bases and J lost 0, with 9 bases in between. The CDR3 DNA reads as TGTGCCAGCAGGACAGGAGCTAGCAATCAGCCCCAGCATTTT. Translation gives CASRTGASNQPQHF.

The gene calls are TRBV12-3 or TRBV12-4 and TRBJ1-1; perhaps TRBD1 as D (6 bases). The CDR3 has 11 amino acids. Trimming removed 3 bases at V and 10 bases at J, with 9 bases between. The CDR3 is CASSLGGRAFF. The CDR3 coding sequence is TGTGCCAGCAGTTTGGGGGGGCGAGCTTTCTTT.

A word on this clone: The same CDR3 arises from other DNA sequences in this sample as well. The J gene is TRBJ2-2, the V gene TRBV11-3; D is unclear. V lost 1 base and J lost 5, with 5 bases in between. CDR1 and CDR2 from the germline V gene are SGHNT and YENEEA. There are 13 residues in the CDR3. CDR3 amino acids: CASSLVSTGELFF. DNA of the CDR3: TGTGCCAGCAGCTTAGTTAGTACCGGGGAGCTGTTTTTT.

J is TRBJ2-3 and V is TRBV7-9; TRBD2 aligns across 7 bases. The germline CDR1 and CDR2 sequences are SEHNR and FQNEAQ (reference sequence). The ends lost 4 bases at V and 2 bases at J; junction bases unmatched: 6. The CDR3 is 15 residues long. CDR3 sequence: CASSSREAPTDTQYF. The CDR3 nucleotides are TGTGCCAGCAGCTCCCGGGAGGCCCCCACAGATACGCAGTATTTT.

This chain uses TRBV13 with TRBJ2-1; 10 bases agree with TRBD2. CDR1 and CDR2 from the germline V gene are PRHDT and FYEKMQ (reference sequence). After removal of 7 bases from V and 9 bases from J, the junction contained 6 bases not matched to a gene. This CDR3 is 13 amino acids long. This CDR3 is CASNPAGGREQFF. DNA for the CDR3: TGTGCCAGCAATCCAGCGGGAGGGCGTGAGCAGTTCTTC.

The chain carries TRBV2 and TRBJ2-2, with no clear D. Germline V gives CDR1 SNHLY, CDR2 FYNNEI. The CDR3 is 15 residues long. The germline V and J ends were trimmed by 4 bases and 6 bases, with 15 bases remaining between them. The CDR3 is CASSALRGRAGELFF. CDR3 nucleotides: TGTGCCAGCAGTGCCCTCCGCGGCCGGGCCGGGGAGCTGTTTTTT.

This rearrangement joins TRBV19 to TRBJ2-6; TRBD1 agrees at 10 bases. The V and J ends lost 5 bases and 0 bases, in that order; junction bases with no gene match: 4. The germline gives CDR1 LNHDA, CDR2 SQIVND (reference sequence). This CDR3 is built from 17 residues. The CDR3 loop reads CASSPRDRGSGANVLTF. The CDR3 nucleotides read TGTGCCAGTAGTCCAAGGGACAGGGGCTCTGGGGCCAACGTCCTGACTTTC. Based on the CDR3 plus reference TRBV19 and TRBJ2-6, the full variable domain is DGGITQSPKYLFRKEGQNVTLSCEQNLNHDAMYWYRQDPGQGLRLIYYSQIVNDFQKGDIAEGYSVSREKKESFPLTVTSAQKNPTAFYLCASSPRDRGSGANVLTFGAGSRLTVL.

V is TRBV11-3 and J is TRBJ1-1; 12 bases fit TRBD1. Trimming at V came to 0 bases and at J to 4 bases, leaving 6 bases not matched to a gene. This CDR3 has 17 amino acids. Germline V gene sequence: CDR1 SGHNT, CDR2 YENEEA. The CDR3 is CASSLEVGQGAITEAFF. The CDR3 nucleotides are TGTGCCAGCAGCTTAGAGGTGGGACAGGGGGCGATCACTGAAGCTTTCTTT.